This TCR beta chain stems from a study of Tregs in tolerant kidney transplant recipients. General study findings and limits: Biological reproducibility was not directly addressed in this study.

Concerning this clone: Its antigen is not identified.

V lost 1 base and J 0 bases, leaving 12 bases between the germline ends. This CDR3 contains 16 residues. CDR1 and CDR2 from the germline V gene are SGHAT and FQNNGV. The assay was immunoSEQ multiplex PCR, and TCRdb's table has in-frame clones only and misses some. The sample consists of about 44,000 clones, 95% to 96% of them appearing once. The chain uses TRBV11-2 and TRBJ1-2; possibly TRBD1 for D (5 bases). Sequencing input: Tregs from blood cultured with allogeneic cells. The sequence was obtained from a human donor in good health. The CDR3 is CASSLVQGPTNYGYTF. In DNA form, the CDR3 reads TGTGCCAGCAGCTTAGTCCAGGGACCCACTAACTATGGCTACACCTTC.